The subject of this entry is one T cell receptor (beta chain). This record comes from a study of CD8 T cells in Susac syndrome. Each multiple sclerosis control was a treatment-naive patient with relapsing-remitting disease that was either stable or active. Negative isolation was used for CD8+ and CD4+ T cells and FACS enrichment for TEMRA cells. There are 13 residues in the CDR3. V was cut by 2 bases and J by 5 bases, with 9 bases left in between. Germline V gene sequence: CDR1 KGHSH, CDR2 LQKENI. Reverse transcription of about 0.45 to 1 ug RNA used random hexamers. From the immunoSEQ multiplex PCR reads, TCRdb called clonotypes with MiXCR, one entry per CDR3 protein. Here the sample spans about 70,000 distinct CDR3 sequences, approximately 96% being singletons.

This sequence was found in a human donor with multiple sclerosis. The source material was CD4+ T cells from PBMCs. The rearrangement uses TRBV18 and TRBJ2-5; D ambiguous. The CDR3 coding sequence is TGTGCCAGCTCACCAAGTCAACAGGAGACCCAGTACTTC. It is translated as CASSPSQQETQYF.